These 14 T cell receptor beta chains were sequenced from one sample in a study of CXCR3-negative and CXCR3-positive naive CD8 T cells. Findings and limits, study-wide: Compared with CXCR3-negative naive cells, CXCR3-positive naive cells showed more hydrophobic TRB CDR3s.

Each TRB cDNA library was prepared by 5' RACE (with UMI labels). With the 5' RACE reads reprocessed, TCRdb shows one record per CDR3 protein and no DNA. Seen in this sample are tens of thousands of distinct CDR3 sequences; the ten most common clones hold approximately 0.5%. Antigens for these TCRs are unknown. The sequenced sample was naive CXCR3+ CD8+ T cells from blood. Documented subset: CD45RO-CCR7+CD27+CD95- naive CD8+ T cells expressing CXCR3 (TNR3+). These TCRs come from a human donor in good health. Some clones in this sample may be carry-over from other donors' samples.

V usage is TRBV10-3 and J usage is TRBJ2-7; with no DNA, the TCRdb D assignment of TRBD2 cannot be verified. Germline values: CDR1 ENHRY, CDR2 SYGVKD. This CDR3 has 17 amino acids. CDR3 amino acids: CAISESNIGLAKYEQYF.

This chain's CDR3 is CASSHDGTAGYEQYF. The chain links TRBV4-1 to TRBJ2-7; with no DNA, the TCRdb D assignment of TRBD2 cannot be verified. CDR1 is MGHRA and CDR2 is YSYEKL in the germline V gene. This CDR3 is built from 15 residues.

CDR3: CASRGWDTDTQYF. The J gene is TRBJ2-3, the V gene TRBV12-3 or TRBV12-4. This CDR3 region has 13 residues.

The chain combines TRBV28 with TRBJ2-3; checking the TCRdb D call of TRBD1 is not possible without DNA. The CDR3 runs 15 residues. From germline, CDR1 is MDHEN and CDR2 SYDVKM. The CDR3 sequence: CASTAPGGRADTQYF. Full variable domain (missing parts from reference TRBV28 and TRBJ2-3): DVKVTQSSRYLVKRTGEKVFLECVQDMDHENMFWYRQDPGLGLRLIYFSYDVKMKEKGDIPEGYSVSREKKERFSLILESASTNQTSMYLCASTAPGGRADTQYFGPGTRLTVL.

V is TRBV5-5 and J is TRBJ2-3; TCRdb selects TRBD1, and the lack of DNA leaves this call unchecked. Germline V CDR1 and CDR2: SGHKS, YYEKEE (reference sequence). The CDR3 covers 16 residues. CDR3 sequence: CASSGTGQGATDTQYF.

The V call is TRBV4-2, the J call TRBJ2-3; TCRdb reports TRBD1, a call that lacks DNA to check it against. Germline V lookup: CDR1 LGHNA, CDR2 YNFKEQ. The length of the CDR3 is 13 residues. CDR3 loop: CASSQGSGGTQYF.

The chain links TRBV13 to TRBJ2-7; the D call from TCRdb, TRBD2, cannot be confirmed without DNA. This CDR3 region has 13 residues. The V gene's germline CDR1 is PRHDT and CDR2 FYEKMQ (reference sequence). CDR3 region: CASRLAEVTEQYF.

This rearrangement joins TRBV15 to TRBJ2-5; the D call of TRBD1 rests on TCRdb alone, since no DNA is present to check it. CDR1 is LNHNV and CDR2 is YYDKDF in the germline V gene (reference sequence). This CDR3 region has 14 residues. The CDR3 sequence: CATSSTGQEETQYF.

The rearrangement uses TRBV29-1 and TRBJ2-3; the TCRdb D gene call, TRBD2, has no DNA to confirm it. The CDR3 loop spans 12 amino acids. Germline CDR1 and CDR2: SQVTM and ANQGSEA. This chain's CDR3 is CSVEPSDDTQYF.

Here the CDR3 reads CASSFPQTRTTQDGELFF. The chain carries TRBV28 and TRBJ2-2; the TCRdb call, TRBD2, lacks DNA for checking. The CDR3 loop spans 18 amino acids. Germline loops: CDR1 MDHEN, CDR2 SYDVKM.

CDR3 in amino acids: CSADTNSGGRTDTQYF. The genes are TRBV20-1 and TRBJ2-3; TCRdb's D call of TRBD2 is untestable without DNA. From germline, CDR1 is DFQATT and CDR2 SNEGSKA (reference sequence). This CDR3 region has 16 residues.

V gene TRBV5-1 combines with J gene TRBJ1-6. The V gene's germline CDR1 is SGHRS and CDR2 YFSETQ. CDR3 length: 18 amino acids. The CDR3 sequence: CASSLGISGAYGNSPLHF.

CDR3 in amino acids: CASFGTFQPTNTGELFF. The rearrangement uses TRBV5-1 and TRBJ2-2; TCRdb calls TRBD1, which cannot be checked without DNA. Germline V gene lookup returns CDR1 SGHRS and CDR2 YFSETQ. The CDR3 consists of 17 residues. The whole variable domain, remainder taken from reference TRBV5-1 and TRBJ2-2, is KAGVTQTPRYLIKTRGQQVTLSCSPISGHRSVSWYQQTPGQGLQFLFEYFSETQRNKGNFPGRFSGRQFSNSRSEMNVSTLELGDSALYLCASFGTFQPTNTGELFFGEGSRLTVL.

This chain links TRBV2 with TRBJ2-3; the TCRdb call, TRBD1, lacks DNA for checking. CDR3 length: 13 amino acids. Germline V CDR1 and CDR2: SNHLY, FYNNEI. The CDR3: CATTLGVPDTQYF.